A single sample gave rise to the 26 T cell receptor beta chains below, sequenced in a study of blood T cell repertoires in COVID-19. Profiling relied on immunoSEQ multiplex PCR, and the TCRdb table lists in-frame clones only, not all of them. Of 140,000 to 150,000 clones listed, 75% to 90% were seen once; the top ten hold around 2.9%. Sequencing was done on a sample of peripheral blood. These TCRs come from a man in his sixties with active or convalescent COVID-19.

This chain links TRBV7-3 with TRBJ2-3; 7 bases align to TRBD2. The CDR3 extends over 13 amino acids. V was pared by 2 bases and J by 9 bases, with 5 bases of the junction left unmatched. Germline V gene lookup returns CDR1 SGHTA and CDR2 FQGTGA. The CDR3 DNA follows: TGTGCCAGCAGCTTAGGTCGGGGGGACACGCAGTATTTT. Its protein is CASSLGRGDTQYF. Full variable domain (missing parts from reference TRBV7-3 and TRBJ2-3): GAGVSQTPSNKVTEKGKYVELRCDPISGHTALYWYRQSLGQGPEFLIYFQGTGAADDSGLPNDRFFAVRPEGSVSTLKIQRTERGDSAVYLCASSLGRGDTQYFGPGTRLTVL.

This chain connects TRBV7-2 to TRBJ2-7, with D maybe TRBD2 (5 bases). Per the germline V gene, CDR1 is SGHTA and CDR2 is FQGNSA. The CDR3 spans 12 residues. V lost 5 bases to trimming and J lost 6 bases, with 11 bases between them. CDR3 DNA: TGTGCCAGCAGCCTCACTAGACGCGAGCAGTACTTC. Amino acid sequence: CASSLTRREQYF.

CDR3 sequence reads: CAISEGQTNQPQHF. DNA for the CDR3: TGTGCCATCAGTGAGGGACAGACCAATCAGCCCCAGCATTTT. V usage is TRBV10-3 and J usage is TRBJ1-5, with a possible D match to TRBD1 (6 bases). Germline V gives CDR1 ENHRY, CDR2 SYGVKD. Trimming took off 2 bases at V and 3 bases at J, with 8 bases between the two ends. This CDR3 has 14 residues.

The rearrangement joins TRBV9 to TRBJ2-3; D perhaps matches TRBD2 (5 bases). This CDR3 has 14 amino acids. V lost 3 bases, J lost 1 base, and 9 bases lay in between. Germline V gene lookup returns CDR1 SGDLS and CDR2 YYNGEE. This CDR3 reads CASSGGRGTDTQYF. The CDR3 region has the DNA TGTGCCAGCAGCGGAGGGAGAGGCACAGATACGCAGTATTTT.

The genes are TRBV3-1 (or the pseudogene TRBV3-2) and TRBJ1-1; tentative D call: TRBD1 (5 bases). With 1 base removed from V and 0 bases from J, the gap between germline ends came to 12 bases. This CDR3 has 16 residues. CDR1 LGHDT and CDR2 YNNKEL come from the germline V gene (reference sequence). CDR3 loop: CASSQGHGGVNTEAFF. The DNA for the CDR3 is TGTGCCAGCAGCCAAGGTCACGGGGGGGTGAACACTGAAGCTTTCTTT.

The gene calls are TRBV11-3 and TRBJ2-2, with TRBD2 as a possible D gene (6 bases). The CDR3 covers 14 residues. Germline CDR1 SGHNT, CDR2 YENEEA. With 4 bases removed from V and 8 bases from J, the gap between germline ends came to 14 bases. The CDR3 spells CASSWGRSGGELFF. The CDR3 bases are TGTGCCAGCAGCTGGGGACGGAGCGGGGGGGAGCTGTTTTTT.

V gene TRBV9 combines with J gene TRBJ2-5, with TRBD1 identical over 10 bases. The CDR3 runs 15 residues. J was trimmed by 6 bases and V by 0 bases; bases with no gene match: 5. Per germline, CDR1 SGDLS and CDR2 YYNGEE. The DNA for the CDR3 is TGTGCCAGCAGCGTAGGACAGGGGGCGCCCCAGACCCAGTACTTC. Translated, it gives CASSVGQGAPQTQYF.

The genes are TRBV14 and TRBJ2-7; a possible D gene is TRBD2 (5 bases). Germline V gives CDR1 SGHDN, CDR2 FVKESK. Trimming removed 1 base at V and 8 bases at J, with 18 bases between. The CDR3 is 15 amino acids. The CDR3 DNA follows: TGTGCCAGCAGCCAAGTATATGGACCAGGCGGGCAGCAGTACTTC. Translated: CASSQVYGPGGQQYF.

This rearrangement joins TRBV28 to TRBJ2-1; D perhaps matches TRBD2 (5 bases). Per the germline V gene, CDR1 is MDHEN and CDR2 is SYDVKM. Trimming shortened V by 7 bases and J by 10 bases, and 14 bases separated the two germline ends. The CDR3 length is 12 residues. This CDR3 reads CASIDVPGEQFF. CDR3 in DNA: TGTGCCAGCATCGACGTCCCGGGAGAGCAGTTCTTC.

This CDR3 reads CASSLGGGVGNTEAFF. CDR3 sequence (DNA): TGTGCCAGCAGTTTAGGTGGGGGGGTTGGGAACACTGAAGCTTTCTTT. The V call is TRBV28, the J call TRBJ1-1, with D perhaps TRBD1 (5 bases). V shed 2 bases and J shed 1 base, with 14 bases lying between them. Germline assignment: CDR1 MDHEN and CDR2 SYDVKM. This CDR3 has 16 amino acids.

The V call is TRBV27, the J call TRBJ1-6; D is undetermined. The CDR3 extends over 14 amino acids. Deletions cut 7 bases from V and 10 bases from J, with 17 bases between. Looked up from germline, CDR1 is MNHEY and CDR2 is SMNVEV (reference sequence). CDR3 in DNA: TGTGCCAGCACCCACCGGGGTTCATACTCACCCCTCCACTTT. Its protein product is CASTHRGSYSPLHF.

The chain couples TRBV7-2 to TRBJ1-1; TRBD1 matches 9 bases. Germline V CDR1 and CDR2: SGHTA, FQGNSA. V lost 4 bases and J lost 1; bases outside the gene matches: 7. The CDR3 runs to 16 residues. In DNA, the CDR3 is TGTGCCAGCAGCTCACAGACAGGGGGAGGGAACACTGAAGCTTTCTTT. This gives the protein CASSSQTGGGNTEAFF.

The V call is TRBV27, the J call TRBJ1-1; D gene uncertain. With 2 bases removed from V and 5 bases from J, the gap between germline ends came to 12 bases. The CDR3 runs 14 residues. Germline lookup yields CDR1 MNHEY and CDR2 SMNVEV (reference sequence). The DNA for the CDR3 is TGTGCCAGCAGTTTAGCCAGGTCAATGACTGAAGCTTTCTTT. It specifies CASSLARSMTEAFF.

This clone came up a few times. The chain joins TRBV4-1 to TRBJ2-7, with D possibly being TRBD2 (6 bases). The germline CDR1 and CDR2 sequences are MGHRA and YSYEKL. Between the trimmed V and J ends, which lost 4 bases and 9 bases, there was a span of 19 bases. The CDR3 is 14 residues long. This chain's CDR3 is CASSPGLLDIGQYF. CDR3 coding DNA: TGCGCCAGCAGCCCGGGACTGCTGGATATCGGGCAGTACTTC.

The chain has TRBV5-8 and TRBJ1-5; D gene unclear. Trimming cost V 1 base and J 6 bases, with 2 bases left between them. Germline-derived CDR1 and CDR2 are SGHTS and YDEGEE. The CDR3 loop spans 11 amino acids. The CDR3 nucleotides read TGTGCCAGCAGCTTGCTTCAGCCCCAGCATTTT. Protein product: CASSLLQPQHF.

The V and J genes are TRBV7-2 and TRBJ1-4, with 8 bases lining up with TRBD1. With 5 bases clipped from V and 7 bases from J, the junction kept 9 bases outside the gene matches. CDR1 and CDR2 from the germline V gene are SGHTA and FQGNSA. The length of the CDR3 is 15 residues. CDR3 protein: CASSLNRGFSEKLFF. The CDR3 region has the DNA TGTGCCAGCAGCCTAAACAGGGGGTTTAGTGAAAAACTGTTTTTT. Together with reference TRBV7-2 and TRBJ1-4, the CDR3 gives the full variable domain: GAGVSQSPSNKVTEKGKDVELRCDPISGHTALYWYRQSLGQGLEFLIYFQGNSAPDKSGLPSDRFSAERTGGSVSTLTIQRTQQEDSAVYLCASSLNRGFSEKLFFGSGTQLSVL.

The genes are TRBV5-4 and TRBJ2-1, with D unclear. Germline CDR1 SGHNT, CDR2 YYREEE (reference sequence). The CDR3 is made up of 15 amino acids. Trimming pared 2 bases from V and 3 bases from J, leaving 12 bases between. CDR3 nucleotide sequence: TGTGCCAGCAGCTTTGCCCGACGACACTACAATGAGCAGTTCTTC. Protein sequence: CASSFARRHYNEQFF.

This CDR3 reads CASSTTVSTDTQYF. The CDR3 DNA is TGTGCCAGCAGTACGACAGTTTCCACAGATACGCAGTATTTT. The chain links TRBV7-3 to TRBJ2-3, with a possible D match to TRBD1 (5 bases). The CDR3 extends over 14 amino acids. Deletions cut 6 bases from V and 2 bases from J, with 12 bases between. The germline V gene encodes CDR1 SGHTA and CDR2 FQGTGA.

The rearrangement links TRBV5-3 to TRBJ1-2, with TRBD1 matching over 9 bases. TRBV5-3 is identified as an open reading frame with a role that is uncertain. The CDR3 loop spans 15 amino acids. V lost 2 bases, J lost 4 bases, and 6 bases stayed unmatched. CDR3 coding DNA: TGTGCCAGAAGCTTACGGGACAGGGTTGCCTATGGCTACACCTTC. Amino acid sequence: CARSLRDRVAYGYTF.

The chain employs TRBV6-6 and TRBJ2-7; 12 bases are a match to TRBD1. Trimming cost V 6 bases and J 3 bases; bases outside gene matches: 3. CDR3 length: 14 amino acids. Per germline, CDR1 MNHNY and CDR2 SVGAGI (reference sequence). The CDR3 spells CASRGQGAGYEQYF. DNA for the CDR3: TGTGCCAGCAGGGGACAGGGGGCGGGCTACGAGCAGTACTTC.

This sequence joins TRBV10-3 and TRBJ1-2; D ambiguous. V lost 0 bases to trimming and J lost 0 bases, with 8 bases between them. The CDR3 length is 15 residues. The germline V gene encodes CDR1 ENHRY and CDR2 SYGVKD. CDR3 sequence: CAISESQITNYGYTF. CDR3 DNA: TGTGCCATCAGTGAGTCACAAATAACTAACTATGGCTACACCTTC.

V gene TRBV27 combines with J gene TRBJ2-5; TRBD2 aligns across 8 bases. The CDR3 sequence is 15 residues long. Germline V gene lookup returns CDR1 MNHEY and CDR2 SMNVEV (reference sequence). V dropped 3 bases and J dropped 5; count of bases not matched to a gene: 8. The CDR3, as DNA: TGTGCCAGCAGTTTTTCGCGGGGGGAGGGGGAGACCCAGTACTTC. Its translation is CASSFSRGEGETQYF.

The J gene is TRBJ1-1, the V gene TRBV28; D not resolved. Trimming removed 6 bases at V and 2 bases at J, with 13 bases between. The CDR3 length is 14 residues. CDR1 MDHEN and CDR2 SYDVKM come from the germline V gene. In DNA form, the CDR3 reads TGTGCCAGCAGCCCTGTTTGGCAAAACACTGAAGCTTTCTTT. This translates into CASSPVWQNTEAFF. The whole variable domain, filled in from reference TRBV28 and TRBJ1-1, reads DVKVTQSSRYLVKRTGEKVFLECVQDMDHENMFWYRQDPGLGLRLIYFSYDVKMKEKGDIPEGYSVSREKKERFSLILESASTNQTSMYLCASSPVWQNTEAFFGQGTRLTVV.

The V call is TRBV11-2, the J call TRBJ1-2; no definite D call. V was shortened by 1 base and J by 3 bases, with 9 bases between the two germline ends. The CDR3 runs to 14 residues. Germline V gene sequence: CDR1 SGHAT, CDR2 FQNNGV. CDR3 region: CASSLGTVYYGYTF. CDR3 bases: TGTGCCAGCAGCTTAGGTACAGTCTACTATGGCTACACCTTC. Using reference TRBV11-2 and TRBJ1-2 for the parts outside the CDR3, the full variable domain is EAGVAQSPRYKIIEKRQSVAFWCNPISGHATLYWYQQILGQGPKLLIQFQNNGVVDDSQLPKDRFSAERLKGVDSTLKIQPAKLEDSAVYLCASSLGTVYYGYTFGSGTRLTVV.

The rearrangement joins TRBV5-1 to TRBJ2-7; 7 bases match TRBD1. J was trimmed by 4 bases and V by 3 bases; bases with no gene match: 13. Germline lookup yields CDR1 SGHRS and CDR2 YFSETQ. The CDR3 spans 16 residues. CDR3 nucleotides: TGCGCCAGCAGCTCGGCCGCAGGGGGTTTTGGATACGAGCAGTACTTC. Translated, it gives CASSSAAGGFGYEQYF.

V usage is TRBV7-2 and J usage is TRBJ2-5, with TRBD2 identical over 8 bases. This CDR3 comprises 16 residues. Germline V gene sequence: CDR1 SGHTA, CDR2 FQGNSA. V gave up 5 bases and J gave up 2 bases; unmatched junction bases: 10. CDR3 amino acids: CASSPHQLAAQETQYF. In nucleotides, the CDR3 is TGTGCCAGCAGCCCCCACCAACTAGCGGCTCAAGAGACCCAGTACTTC.